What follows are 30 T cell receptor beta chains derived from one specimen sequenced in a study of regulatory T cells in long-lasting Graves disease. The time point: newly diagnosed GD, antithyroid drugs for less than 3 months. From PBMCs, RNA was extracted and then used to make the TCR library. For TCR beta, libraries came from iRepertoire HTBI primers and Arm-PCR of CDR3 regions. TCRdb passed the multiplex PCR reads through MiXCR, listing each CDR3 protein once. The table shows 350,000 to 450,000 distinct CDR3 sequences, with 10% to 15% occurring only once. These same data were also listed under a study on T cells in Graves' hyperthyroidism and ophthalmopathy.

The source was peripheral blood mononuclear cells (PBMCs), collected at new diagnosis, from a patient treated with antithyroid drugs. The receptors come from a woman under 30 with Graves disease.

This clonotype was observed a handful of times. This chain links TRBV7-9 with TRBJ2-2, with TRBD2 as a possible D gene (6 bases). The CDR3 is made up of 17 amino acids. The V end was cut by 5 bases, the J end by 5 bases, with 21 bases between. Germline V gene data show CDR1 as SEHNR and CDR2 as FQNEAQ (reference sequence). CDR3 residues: CASSPRLGGSGTGELFF. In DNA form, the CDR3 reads TGTGCCAGCAGCCCGCGACTGGGAGGTTCGGGAACCGGGGAGCTGTTTTTT.

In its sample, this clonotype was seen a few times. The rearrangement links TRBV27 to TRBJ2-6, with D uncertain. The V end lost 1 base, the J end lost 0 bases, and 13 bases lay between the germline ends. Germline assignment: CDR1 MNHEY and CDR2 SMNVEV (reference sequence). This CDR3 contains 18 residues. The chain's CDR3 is CASSLFPWPVSGANVLTF. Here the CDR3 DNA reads TGTGCCAGCAGTTTATTCCCTTGGCCTGTCTCTGGGGCCAACGTCCTGACTTTC.

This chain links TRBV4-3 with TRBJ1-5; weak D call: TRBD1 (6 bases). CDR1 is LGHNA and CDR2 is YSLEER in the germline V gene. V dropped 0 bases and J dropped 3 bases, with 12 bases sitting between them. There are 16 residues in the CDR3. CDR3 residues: CASSQDYGTTNQPQHF. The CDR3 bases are TGCGCCAGCAGCCAAGATTACGGGACAACCAATCAGCCCCAGCATTTT.

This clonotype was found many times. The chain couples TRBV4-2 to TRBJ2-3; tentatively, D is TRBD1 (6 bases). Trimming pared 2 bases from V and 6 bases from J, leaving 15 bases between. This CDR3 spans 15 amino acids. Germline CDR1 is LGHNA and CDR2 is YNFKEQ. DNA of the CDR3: TGTGCCAGCAGCCAAAACGGTCAGGGGCCGGATACGCAGTATTTT. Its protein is CASSQNGQGPDTQYF.

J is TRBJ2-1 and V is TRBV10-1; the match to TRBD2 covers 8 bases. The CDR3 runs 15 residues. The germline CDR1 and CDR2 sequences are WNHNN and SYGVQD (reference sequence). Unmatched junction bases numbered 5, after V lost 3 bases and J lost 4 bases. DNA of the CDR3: TGCGCCAGCAGTGAATCCGGGAGGGCGTACAATGAGCAGTTCTTC. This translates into CASSESGRAYNEQFF.

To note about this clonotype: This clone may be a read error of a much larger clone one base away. The CDR3 reads CAGSLEGGRVPNEQFF. In nucleotides, the CDR3 is TGTGCCGGCAGCTTAGAGGGCGGGAGGGTACCCAATGAGCAGTTCTTC. The V gene is TRBV7-6, the J gene TRBJ2-1; 9 positions match TRBD2. CDR3 length equals 16 residues. Looked up from germline, CDR1 is SGHVS and CDR2 is FNYEAQ.

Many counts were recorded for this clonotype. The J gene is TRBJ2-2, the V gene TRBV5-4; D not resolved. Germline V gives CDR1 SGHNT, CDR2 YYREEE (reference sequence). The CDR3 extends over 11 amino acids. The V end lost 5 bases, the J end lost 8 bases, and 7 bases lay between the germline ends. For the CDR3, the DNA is TGTGCCAGCAGTAACCTTGGGGAGCTGTTTTTT. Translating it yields CASSNLGELFF.

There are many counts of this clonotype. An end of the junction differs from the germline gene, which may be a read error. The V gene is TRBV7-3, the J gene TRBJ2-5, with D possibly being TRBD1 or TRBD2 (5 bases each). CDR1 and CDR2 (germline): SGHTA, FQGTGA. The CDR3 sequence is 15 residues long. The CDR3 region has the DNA TGTGACAGCAGCCGTTGGGGGTATGGCGAAGAGACCCAGTACTTC. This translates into CDSSRWGYGEETQYF.

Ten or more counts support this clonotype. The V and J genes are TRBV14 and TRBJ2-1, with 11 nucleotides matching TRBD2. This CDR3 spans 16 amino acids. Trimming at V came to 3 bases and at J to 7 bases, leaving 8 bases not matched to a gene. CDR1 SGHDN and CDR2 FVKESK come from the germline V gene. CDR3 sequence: CASSQSSGRPGNEQFF. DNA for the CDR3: TGTGCCAGCAGCCAGTCTAGCGGGAGGCCGGGTAATGAGCAGTTCTTC.

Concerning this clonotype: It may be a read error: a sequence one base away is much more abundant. CDR3 nucleotide sequence: TGCAGTGCTAGAGATATAGTTAGGACTTTCCGTCGGGACTATGGCTACACCTTC. Translation gives CSARDIVRTFRRDYGYTF. This rearrangement joins TRBV20-1 to TRBJ1-2; D is ambiguous. Germline CDR1 is DFQATT and CDR2 is SNEGSKA (reference sequence). The CDR3 loop spans 18 amino acids. Trimming removed 0 bases from V and 3 bases from J, with 23 bases in between.

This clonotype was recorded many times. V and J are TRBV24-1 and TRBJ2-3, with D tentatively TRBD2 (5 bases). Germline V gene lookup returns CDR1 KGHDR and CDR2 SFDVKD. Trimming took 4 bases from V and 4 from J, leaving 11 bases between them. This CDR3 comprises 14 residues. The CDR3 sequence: CATSDLDSSDTQYF. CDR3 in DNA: TGTGCCACCAGTGACTTGGACTCGTCAGATACGCAGTATTTT.

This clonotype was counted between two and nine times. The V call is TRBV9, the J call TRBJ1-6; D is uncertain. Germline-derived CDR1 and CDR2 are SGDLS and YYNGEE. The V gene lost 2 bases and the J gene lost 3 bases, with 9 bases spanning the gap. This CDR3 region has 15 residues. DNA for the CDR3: TGTGCCAGCAGCGTTGAGGCAGTCTATAATTCACCCCTCCACTTT. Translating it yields CASSVEAVYNSPLHF.

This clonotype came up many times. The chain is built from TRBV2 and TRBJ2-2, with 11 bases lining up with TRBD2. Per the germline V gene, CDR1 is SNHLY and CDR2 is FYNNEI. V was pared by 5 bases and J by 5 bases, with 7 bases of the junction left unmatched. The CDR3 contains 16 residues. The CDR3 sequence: CASSQGLAGGTGELFF. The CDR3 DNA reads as TGTGCCAGCAGTCAAGGACTAGCGGGCGGGACCGGGGAGCTGTTTTTT.

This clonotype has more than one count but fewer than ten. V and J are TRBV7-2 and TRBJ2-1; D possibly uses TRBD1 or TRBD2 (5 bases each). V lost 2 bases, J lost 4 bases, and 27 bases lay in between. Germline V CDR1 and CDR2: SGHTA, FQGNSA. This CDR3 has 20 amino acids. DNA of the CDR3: TGTGCCAGCAGCTTACTCACCTATTATCCCGGGGCAGCACCTTACAATGAGCAGTTCTTC. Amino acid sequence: CASSLLTYYPGAAPYNEQFF.

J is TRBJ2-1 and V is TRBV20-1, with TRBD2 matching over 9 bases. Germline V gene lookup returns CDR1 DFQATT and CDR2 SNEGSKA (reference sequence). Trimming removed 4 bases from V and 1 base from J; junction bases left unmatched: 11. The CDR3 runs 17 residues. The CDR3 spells CSAIPPLLAGSYNEQFF. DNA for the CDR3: TGCAGTGCTATCCCCCCTTTGCTAGCGGGATCCTACAATGAGCAGTTCTTC.

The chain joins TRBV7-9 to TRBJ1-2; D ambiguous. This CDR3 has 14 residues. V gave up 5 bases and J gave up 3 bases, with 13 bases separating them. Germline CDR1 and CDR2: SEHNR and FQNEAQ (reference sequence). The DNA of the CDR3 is TGTGCCAGCAGCCCCCCCACCGCCTACTATGGCTACACCTTC. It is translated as CASSPPTAYYGYTF. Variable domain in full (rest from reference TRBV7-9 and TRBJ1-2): DTGVSQNPRHKITKRGQNVTFRCDPISEHNRLYWYRQTLGQGPEFLTYFQNEAQLEKSRLLSDRFSAERPKGSFSTLEIQRTEQGDSAMYLCASSPPTAYYGYTFGSGTRLTVV.

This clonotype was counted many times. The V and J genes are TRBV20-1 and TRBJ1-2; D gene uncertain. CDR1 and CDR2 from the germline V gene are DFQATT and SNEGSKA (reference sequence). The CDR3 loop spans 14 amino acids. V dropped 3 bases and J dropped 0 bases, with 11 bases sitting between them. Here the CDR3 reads CSARAPLSNYGYTF. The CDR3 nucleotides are TGCAGTGCTAGGGCTCCACTATCTAACTATGGCTACACCTTC.

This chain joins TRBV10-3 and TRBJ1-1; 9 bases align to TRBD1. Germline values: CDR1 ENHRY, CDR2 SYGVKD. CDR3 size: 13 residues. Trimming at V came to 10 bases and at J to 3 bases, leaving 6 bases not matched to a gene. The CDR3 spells CATRRTGDTEAFF. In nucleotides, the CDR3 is TGTGCCACCAGGAGGACAGGGGACACTGAAGCTTTCTTT.

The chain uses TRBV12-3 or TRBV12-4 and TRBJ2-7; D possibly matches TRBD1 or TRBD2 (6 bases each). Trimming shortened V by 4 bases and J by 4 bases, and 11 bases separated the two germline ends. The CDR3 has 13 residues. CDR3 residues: CASSYRAGYEQYV. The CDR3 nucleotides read TGTGCCAGCAGTTACAGGGCGGGGTACGAGCAGTACGTC.

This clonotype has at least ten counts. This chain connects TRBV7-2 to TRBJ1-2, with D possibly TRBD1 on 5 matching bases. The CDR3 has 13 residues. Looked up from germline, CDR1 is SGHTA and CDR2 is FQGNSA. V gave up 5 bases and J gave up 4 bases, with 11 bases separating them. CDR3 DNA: TGTGCCAGCAGCGAAGCGGGGGGCTATGGCTACACCTTC. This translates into CASSEAGGYGYTF.

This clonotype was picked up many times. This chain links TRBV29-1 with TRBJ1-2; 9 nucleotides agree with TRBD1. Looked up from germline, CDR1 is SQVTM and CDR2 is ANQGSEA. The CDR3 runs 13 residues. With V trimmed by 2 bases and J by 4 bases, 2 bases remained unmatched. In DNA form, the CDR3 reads TGCAGCGTTGAACGGGACAGGGCCTATGGCTACACCTTC. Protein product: CSVERDRAYGYTF.

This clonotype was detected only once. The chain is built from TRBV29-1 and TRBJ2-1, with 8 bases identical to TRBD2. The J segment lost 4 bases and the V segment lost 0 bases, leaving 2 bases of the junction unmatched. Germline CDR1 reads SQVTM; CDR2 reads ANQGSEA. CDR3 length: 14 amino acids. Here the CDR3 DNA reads TGCAGCGTTGAAGAACGGGAGGGGTACAATGAGCAGTTCTTC. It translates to CSVEEREGYNEQFF.

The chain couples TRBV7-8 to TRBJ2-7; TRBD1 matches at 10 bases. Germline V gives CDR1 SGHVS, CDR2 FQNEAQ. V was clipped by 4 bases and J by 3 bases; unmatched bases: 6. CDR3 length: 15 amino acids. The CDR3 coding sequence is TGTGCCAGCAGCTCCCGGGACAGGGGACTCTACGAGCAGTACGTC. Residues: CASSSRDRGLYEQYV.

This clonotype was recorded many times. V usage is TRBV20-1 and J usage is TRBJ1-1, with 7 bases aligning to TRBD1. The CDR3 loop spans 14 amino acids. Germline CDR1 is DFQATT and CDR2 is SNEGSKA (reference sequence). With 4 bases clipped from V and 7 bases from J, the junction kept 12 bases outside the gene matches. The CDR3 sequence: CSATVQGSAGEAFF. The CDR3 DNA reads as TGCAGTGCTACGGTACAGGGGAGTGCAGGTGAAGCTTTCTTT.

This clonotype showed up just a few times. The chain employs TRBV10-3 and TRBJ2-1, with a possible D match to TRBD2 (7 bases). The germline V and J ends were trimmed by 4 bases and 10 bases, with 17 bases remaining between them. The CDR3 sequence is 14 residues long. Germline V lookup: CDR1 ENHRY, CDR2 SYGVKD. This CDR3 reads CAISVGGAPGEQFF. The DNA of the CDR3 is TGTGCCATCAGTGTAGGGGGGGCCCCCGGCGAGCAGTTCTTC.

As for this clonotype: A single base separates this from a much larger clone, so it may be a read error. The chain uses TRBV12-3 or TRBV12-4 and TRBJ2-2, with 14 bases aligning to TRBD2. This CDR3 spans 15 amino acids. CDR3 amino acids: CVSSPGLAGVGELFF. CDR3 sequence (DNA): TGTGTCAGCAGTCCGGGACTAGCGGGAGTGGGGGAGCTGTTTTTT.

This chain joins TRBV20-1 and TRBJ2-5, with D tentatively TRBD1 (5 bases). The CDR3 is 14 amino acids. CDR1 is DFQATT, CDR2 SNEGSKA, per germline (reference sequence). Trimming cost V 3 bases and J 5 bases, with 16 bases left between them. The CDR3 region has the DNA TGCAGTGCTAGCCCCGGGCAGGGTAGGGAGACCCAGTACTTC. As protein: CSASPGQGRETQYF.

DNA of the CDR3: TGTGCCAGCAGCTTAGCCGGGGACAGGGTCTTTGGCAATGAGCAGTTCTTC. This sequence encodes CASSLAGDRVFGNEQFF. The V call is TRBV7-6, the J call TRBJ2-1; 9 nucleotides match TRBD1. The CDR3 extends over 17 amino acids. Germline CDR1 and CDR2: SGHVS and FNYEAQ. V shed 0 bases and J 6 bases; nucleotides not matched to a gene: 9.

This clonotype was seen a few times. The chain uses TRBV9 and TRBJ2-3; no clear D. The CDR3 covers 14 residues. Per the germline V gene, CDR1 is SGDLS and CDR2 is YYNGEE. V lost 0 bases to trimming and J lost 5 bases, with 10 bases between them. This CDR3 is CASSVAQFGDTQYF. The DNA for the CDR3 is TGTGCCAGCAGCGTAGCTCAGTTCGGAGATACGCAGTATTTT.

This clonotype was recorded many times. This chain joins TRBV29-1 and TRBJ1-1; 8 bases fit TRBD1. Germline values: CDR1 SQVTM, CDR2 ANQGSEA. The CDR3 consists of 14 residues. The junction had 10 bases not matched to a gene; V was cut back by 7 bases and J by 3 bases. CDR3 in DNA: TGCAGCGCCAAGGGGGTGACAGGGGACACTGAAGCTTTCTTT. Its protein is CSAKGVTGDTEAFF.